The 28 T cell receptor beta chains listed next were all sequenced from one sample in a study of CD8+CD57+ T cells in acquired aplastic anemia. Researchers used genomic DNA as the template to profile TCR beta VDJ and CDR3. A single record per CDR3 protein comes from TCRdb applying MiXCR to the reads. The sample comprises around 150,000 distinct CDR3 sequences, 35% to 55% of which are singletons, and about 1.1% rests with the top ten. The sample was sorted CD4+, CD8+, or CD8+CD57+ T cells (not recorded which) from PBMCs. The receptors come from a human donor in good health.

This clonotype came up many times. CDR3 in DNA: TGTGCCAGCAGCTTAAGGGGTGACAGTGAAGCTTTCTTT. This sequence encodes CASSLRGDSEAFF. The chain links TRBV7-9 to TRBJ1-1; weak D call: TRBD1 (5 bases). The germline gives CDR1 SEHNR, CDR2 FQNEAQ (reference sequence). The CDR3 is 13 amino acids. V lost 2 bases and J 7 bases, leaving 11 bases between the germline ends.

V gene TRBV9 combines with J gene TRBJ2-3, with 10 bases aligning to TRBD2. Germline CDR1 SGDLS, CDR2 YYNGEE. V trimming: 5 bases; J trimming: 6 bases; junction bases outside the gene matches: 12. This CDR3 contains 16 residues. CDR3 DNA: TGTGCCAGCAGTTCCCCGACTAGCGGGTGGGCGGATACGCAGTATTTT. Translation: CASSSPTSGWADTQYF. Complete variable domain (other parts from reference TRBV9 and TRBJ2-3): DSGVTQTPKHLITATGQRVTLRCSPRSGDLSVYWYQQSLDQGLQFLIQYYNGEERAKGNILERFSAQQFPDLHSELNLSSLELGDSALYFCASSSPTSGWADTQYFGPGTRLTVL.

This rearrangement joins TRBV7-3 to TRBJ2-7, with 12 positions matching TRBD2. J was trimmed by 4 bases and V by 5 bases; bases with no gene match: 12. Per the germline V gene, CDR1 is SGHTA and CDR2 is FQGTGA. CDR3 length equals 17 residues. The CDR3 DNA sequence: TGTGCCAGCAGCCGACCGGACCTGACTAGCGGGGGATACGAGCAGTACTTC. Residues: CASSRPDLTSGGYEQYF.

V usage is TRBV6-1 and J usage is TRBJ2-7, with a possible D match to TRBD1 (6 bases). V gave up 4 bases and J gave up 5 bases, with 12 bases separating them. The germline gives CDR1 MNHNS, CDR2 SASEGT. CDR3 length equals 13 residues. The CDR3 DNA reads TGTGCCAGCAGTGTTTCAGGGGTCCACGAGCAGTACTTC. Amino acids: CASSVSGVHEQYF.

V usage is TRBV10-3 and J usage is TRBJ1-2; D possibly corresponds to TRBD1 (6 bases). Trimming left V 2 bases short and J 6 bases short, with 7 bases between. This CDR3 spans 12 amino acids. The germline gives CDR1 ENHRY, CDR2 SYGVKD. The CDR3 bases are TGTGCCATCAGTGAGGGGGGCAATGGCTACACCTTC. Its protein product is CAISEGGNGYTF.

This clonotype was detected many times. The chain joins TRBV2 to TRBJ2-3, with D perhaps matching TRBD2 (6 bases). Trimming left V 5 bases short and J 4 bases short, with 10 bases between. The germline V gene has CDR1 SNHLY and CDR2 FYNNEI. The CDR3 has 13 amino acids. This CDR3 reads CASSITGADTQYF. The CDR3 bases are TGTGCCAGCAGTATAACGGGGGCAGATACGCAGTATTTT. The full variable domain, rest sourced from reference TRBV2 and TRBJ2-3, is EPEVTQTPSHQVTQMGQEVILRCVPISNHLYFYWYRQILGQKVEFLVSFYNNEISEKSEIFDDQFSVERPDGSNFTLKIRSTKLEDSAMYFCASSITGADTQYFGPGTRLTVL.

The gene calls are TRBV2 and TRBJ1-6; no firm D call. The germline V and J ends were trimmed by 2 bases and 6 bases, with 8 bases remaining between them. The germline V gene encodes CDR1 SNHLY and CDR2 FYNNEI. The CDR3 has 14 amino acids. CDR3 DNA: TGTGCCAGCAGTGAATCCAGTGGTAATTCACCCCTCCACTTT. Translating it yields CASSESSGNSPLHF. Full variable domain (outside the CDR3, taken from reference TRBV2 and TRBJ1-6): EPEVTQTPSHQVTQMGQEVILRCVPISNHLYFYWYRQILGQKVEFLVSFYNNEISEKSEIFDDQFSVERPDGSNFTLKIRSTKLEDSAMYFCASSESSGNSPLHFGNGTRLTVT.

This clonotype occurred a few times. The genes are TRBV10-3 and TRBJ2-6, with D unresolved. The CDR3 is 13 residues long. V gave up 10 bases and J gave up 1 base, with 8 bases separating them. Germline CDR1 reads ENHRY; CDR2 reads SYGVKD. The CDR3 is CATVGSGANVLTF. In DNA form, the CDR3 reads TGTGCCACGGTGGGGTCTGGGGCCAACGTCCTGACTTTC.

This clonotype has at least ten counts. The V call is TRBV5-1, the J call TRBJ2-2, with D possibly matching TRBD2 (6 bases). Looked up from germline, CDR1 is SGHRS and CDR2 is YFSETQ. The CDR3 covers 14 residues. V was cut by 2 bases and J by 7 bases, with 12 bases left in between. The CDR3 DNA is TGCGCCAGCAGCTTCGGCACGGAGGGCGGGGAGCTGTTTTTT. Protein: CASSFGTEGGELFF.

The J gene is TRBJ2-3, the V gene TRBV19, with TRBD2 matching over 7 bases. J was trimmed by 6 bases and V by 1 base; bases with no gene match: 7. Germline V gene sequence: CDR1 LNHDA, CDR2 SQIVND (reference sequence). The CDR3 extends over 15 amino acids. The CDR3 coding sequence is TGTGCCAGTAGTATAGGTACTTTGGGGGGGGATACGCAGTATTTT. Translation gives CASSIGTLGGDTQYF.

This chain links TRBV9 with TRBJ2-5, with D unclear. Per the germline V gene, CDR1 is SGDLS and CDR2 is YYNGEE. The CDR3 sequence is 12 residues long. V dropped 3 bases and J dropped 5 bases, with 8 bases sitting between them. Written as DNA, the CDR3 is TGTGCCAGCAGCGCGGCCACGGAGACCCAGTACTTC. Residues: CASSAATETQYF.

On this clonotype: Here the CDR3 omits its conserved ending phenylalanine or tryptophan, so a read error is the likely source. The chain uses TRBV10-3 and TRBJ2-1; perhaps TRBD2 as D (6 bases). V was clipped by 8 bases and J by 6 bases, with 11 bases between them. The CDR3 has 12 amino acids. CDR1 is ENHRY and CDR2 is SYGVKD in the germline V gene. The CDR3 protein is CAIRDSLNEQFS. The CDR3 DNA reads TGTGCCATCCGGGACTCACTCAATGAGCAGTTCTCC.

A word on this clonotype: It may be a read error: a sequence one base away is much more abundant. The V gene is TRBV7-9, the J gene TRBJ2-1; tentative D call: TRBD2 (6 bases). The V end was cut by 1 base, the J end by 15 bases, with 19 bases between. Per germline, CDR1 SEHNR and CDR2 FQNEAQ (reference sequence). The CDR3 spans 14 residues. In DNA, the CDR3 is TGTGCCAGCAGCTTAGGTCTTAGCCGCCCGGAGGGGTTCTTC. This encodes CASSLGLSRPEGFF.

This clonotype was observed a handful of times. In DNA form, the CDR3 reads TGTGCCAGCACTACTAGCGGACAAGAGACCCAGTACTTC. Its protein product is CASTTSGQETQYF. This chain joins TRBV7-9 and TRBJ2-5, with 8 bases lining up with TRBD2. Germline loops: CDR1 SEHNR, CDR2 FQNEAQ (reference sequence). CDR3 length: 13 amino acids. Germline trimming cut 7 bases from V and 2 bases from J; bases unmatched to any gene: 3.

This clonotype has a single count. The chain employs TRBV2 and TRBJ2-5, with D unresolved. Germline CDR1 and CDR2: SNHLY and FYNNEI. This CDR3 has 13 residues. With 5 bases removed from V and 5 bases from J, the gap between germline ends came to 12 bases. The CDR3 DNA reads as TGTGCCAGCAGTAGAGAGATCGCGGAGACCCAGTACTTC. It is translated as CASSREIAETQYF.

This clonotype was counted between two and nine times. This CDR3 reads CASSIDRGSEQYF. The CDR3 DNA reads as TGCGCCAGCAGTATCGACAGGGGATCCGAGCAGTACTTC. The J gene is TRBJ2-7, the V gene TRBV10-1; TRBD1 aligns across 8 bases. Trimming cost V 5 bases and J 6 bases; bases outside gene matches: 6. Germline V gives CDR1 WNHNN, CDR2 SYGVQD (reference sequence). CDR3 size: 13 residues.

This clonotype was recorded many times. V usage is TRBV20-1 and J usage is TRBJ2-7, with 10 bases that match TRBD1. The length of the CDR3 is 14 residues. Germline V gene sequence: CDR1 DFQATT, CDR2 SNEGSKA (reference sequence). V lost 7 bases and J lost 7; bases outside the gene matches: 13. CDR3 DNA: TGCAGTGTCCCCAACCGACAGGGGGCAGGTGAGCAGTACTTC. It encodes CSVPNRQGAGEQYF.

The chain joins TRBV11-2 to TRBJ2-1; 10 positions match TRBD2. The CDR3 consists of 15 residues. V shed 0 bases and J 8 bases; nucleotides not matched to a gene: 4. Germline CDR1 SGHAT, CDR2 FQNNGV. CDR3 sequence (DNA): TGTGCCAGCAGCTTAGAAGGGACTAGCGTCGATGAGCAGTTCTTC. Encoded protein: CASSLEGTSVDEQFF.

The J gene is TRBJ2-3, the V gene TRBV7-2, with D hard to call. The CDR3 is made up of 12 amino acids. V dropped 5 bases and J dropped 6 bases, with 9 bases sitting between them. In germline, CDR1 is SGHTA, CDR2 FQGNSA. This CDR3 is CASSPFRDTQYF. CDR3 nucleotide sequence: TGTGCCAGCAGCCCCTTTAGGGATACGCAGTATTTT. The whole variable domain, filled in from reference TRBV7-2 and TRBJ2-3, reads GAGVSQSPSNKVTEKGKDVELRCDPISGHTALYWYRQSLGQGLEFLIYFQGNSAPDKSGLPSDRFSAERTGGSVSTLTIQRTQQEDSAVYLCASSPFRDTQYFGPGTRLTVL.

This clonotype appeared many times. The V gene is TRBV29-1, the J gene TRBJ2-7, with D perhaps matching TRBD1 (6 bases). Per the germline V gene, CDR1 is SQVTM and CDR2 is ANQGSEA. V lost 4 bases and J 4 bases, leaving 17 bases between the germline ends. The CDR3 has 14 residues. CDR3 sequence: CSVGGPGQTYEQYF. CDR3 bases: TGCAGCGTTGGGGGCCCGGGACAAACTTACGAGCAGTACTTC.

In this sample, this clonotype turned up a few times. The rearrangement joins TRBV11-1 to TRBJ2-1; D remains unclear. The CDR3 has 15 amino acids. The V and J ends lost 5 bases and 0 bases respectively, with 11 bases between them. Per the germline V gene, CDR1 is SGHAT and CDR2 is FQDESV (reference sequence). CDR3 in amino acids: CASSAYSSSYNEQFF. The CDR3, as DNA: TGTGCCAGCAGCGCTTACTCGAGCTCCTACAATGAGCAGTTCTTC.

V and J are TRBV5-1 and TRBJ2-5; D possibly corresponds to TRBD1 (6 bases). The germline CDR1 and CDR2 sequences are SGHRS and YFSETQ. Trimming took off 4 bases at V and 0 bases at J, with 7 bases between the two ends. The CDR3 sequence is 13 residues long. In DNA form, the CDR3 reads TGCGCCAGCAGCACAGGGTACCAAGAGACCCAGTACTTC. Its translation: CASSTGYQETQYF. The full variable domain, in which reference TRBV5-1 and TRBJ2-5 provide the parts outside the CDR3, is KAGVTQTPRYLIKTRGQQVTLSCSPISGHRSVSWYQQTPGQGLQFLFEYFSETQRNKGNFPGRFSGRQFSNSRSEMNVSTLELGDSALYLCASSTGYQETQYFGPGTRLLVL.

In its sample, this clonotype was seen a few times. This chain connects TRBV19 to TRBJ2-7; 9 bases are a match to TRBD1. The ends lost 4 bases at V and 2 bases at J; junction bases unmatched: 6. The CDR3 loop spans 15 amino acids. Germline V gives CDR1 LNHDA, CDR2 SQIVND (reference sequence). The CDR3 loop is CASSTGTGLTYEQYF. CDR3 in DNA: TGTGCCAGTAGTACCGGGACAGGGCTAACCTACGAGCAGTACTTC. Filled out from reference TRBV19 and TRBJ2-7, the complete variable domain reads DGGITQSPKYLFRKEGQNVTLSCEQNLNHDAMYWYRQDPGQGLRLIYYSQIVNDFQKGDIAEGYSVSREKKESFPLTVTSAQKNPTAFYLCASSTGTGLTYEQYFGPGTRLTVT.

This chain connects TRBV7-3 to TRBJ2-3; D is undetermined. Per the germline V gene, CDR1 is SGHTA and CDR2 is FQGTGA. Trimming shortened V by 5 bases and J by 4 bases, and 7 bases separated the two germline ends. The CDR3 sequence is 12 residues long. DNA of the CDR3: TGTGCCAGCAGCGCAGGAGCAGATACGCAGTATTTT. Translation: CASSAGADTQYF. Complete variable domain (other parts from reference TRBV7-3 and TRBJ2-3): GAGVSQTPSNKVTEKGKYVELRCDPISGHTALYWYRQSLGQGPEFLIYFQGTGAADDSGLPNDRFFAVRPEGSVSTLKIQRTERGDSAVYLCASSAGADTQYFGPGTRLTVL.

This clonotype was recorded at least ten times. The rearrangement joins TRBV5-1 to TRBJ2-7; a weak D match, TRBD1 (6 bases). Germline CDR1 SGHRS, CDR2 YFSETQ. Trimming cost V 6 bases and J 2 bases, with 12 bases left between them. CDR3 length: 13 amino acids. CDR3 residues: CASTWDNTYEQYF. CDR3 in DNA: TGCGCCAGCACCTGGGACAACACCTACGAGCAGTACTTC.

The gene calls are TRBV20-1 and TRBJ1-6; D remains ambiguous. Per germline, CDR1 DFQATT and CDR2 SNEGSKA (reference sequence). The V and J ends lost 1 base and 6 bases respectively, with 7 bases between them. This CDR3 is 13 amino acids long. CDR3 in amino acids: CSARVGFNSPLHF. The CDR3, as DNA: TGCAGTGCTAGAGTGGGGTTTAATTCACCCCTCCACTTT.

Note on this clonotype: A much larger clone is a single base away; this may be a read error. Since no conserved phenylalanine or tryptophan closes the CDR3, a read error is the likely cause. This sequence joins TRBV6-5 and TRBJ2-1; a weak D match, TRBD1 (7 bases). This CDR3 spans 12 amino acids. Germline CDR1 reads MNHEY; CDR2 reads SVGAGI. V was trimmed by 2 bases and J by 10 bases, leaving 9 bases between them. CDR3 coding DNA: TGTGCCAGCAGTTACGCGGGACAGGAGCAGTTCCTC. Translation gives CASSYAGQEQFL.

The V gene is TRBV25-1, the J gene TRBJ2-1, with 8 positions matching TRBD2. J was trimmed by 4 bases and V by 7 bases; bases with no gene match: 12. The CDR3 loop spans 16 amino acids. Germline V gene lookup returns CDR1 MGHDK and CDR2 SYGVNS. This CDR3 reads CASMGPAGGGYNEQFF. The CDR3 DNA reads TGTGCCAGCATGGGTCCGGCGGGAGGCGGATACAATGAGCAGTTCTTC.